These 26 T cell receptor beta chains were sequenced from one sample in a study of blood T cells in healthy people across ages. A second PCR of 7 to 11 cycles used a sample-barcoded 5' primer and a J-beta primer mix. TCRdb reprocessed the 5' RACE reads via MiXCR and lists one record per CDR3 protein. This sample has roughly 930,000 distinct CDR3 sequences, with 40% to 60% found just once. The source material was blood. The receptors originated from a young man in good health.

The chain is built from TRBV4-1 and TRBJ2-3; 9 bases line up with TRBD1. In germline, CDR1 is MGHRA, CDR2 YSYEKL. V dropped 0 bases and J dropped 4; count of bases not matched to a gene: 14. The length of the CDR3 is 19 residues. The CDR3 sequence: CASSQEVQGARGWPDTQYF. CDR3 in DNA: TGCGCCAGCAGCCAAGAAGTACAGGGGGCAAGGGGGTGGCCAGATACGCAGTATTTT.

The chain combines TRBV6-6 with TRBJ1-1; D is undetermined. V shed 8 bases and J shed 7 bases, with 8 bases lying between them. The CDR3 length is 10 residues. CDR1 MNHNY and CDR2 SVGAGI come from the germline V gene (reference sequence). The CDR3 DNA follows: TGTGCCAGCGCAGACCTTGAAGCTTTCTTT. This gives the protein CASADLEAFF.

The table lists this clonotype with a count of one. The chain links TRBV12-3 or TRBV12-4 to TRBJ2-1; a possible D gene is TRBD2 (6 bases). Trimming left V 7 bases short and J 4 bases short, with 17 bases between. The CDR3 has 15 amino acids. CDR3 DNA sequence: TGTGCCAGCACCTCTTGGGACTGGTTGTACAATGAGCAGTTCTTC. Its protein product is CASTSWDWLYNEQFF.

This clonotype was counted once. The chain employs TRBV6-5 and TRBJ1-1; D uncertain. The V gene's germline CDR1 is MNHEY and CDR2 SVGAGI. The CDR3 is 11 amino acids. V was shortened by 6 bases and J by 5 bases, with 7 bases between the two germline ends. DNA of the CDR3: TGTGCCAGCAGCTTTCAGACTGAAGCTTTCTTT. This gives the protein CASSFQTEAFF.

The chain couples TRBV20-1 to TRBJ2-7; 7 bases match TRBD1. The CDR3 consists of 13 residues. Germline CDR1 reads DFQATT; CDR2 reads SNEGSKA (reference sequence). Unmatched junction bases numbered 9, after V lost 4 bases and J lost 6 bases. CDR3: CSANPSGQSEQYF. Written as DNA, the CDR3 is TGCAGTGCTAACCCCTCGGGACAGTCCGAGCAGTACTTC.

This clonotype was recorded a few times. The gene calls are TRBV5-1 and TRBJ2-1, with 7 bases aligning to TRBD1. Germline CDR1 reads SGHRS; CDR2 reads YFSETQ. The CDR3 has 15 amino acids. Unmatched junction bases numbered 5, after V lost 0 bases and J lost 5 bases. The CDR3 loop reads CASSLETGMNNEQFF. The CDR3 DNA is TGCGCCAGCAGCTTGGAGACAGGGATGAACAATGAGCAGTTCTTC.

This chain joins TRBV7-9 and TRBJ2-5; D gene ambiguous. This CDR3 is built from 15 residues. Trimming removed 1 base at V and 1 base at J, with 10 bases between. The germline V gene has CDR1 SEHNR and CDR2 FQNEAQ (reference sequence). CDR3 in amino acids: CASSLGRSSQETQYF. DNA of the CDR3: TGTGCCAGCAGCTTAGGAAGGAGCTCCCAAGAGACCCAGTACTTC.

This clonotype was observed a handful of times. V gene TRBV12-3 or TRBV12-4 combines with J gene TRBJ2-3; 9 bases line up with TRBD2. This CDR3 region has 15 residues. The V gene end was trimmed by 3 bases and the J gene end by 3 bases; junction bases not matched to a gene: 4. CDR3 nucleotide sequence: TGTGCCAGCAGTTTCGGGCTAGCGGGGACAGATACGCAGTATTTT. Protein sequence: CASSFGLAGTDTQYF.

The V and J genes are TRBV4-3 and TRBJ2-5; D is possibly TRBD2 (6 bases). Looked up from germline, CDR1 is LGHNA and CDR2 is YSLEER. V was pared by 0 bases and J by 0 bases, with 11 bases between. This CDR3 contains 16 residues. CDR3 in amino acids: CASSQDGQRDQETQYF. The CDR3 DNA sequence: TGCGCCAGCAGCCAAGATGGTCAGCGGGACCAAGAGACCCAGTACTTC.

Concerning this clonotype itself: One end of the junction is discordant with germline, which a read error may explain. V usage is TRBV12-3 or TRBV12-4 and J usage is TRBJ2-3, with 7 bases identical to TRBD2. The CDR3 is 15 amino acids. DNA of the CDR3: TGTGCCTCGCGGGTATCTAGCGGTAGCACAGATACGGAGTATTTT. Translated: CASRVSSGSTDTEYF.

The chain combines TRBV20-1 with TRBJ2-7, with D tentatively TRBD1 or TRBD2 (5 bases each). V was shortened by 3 bases and J by 6 bases, with 15 bases between the two germline ends. Germline V gives CDR1 DFQATT, CDR2 SNEGSKA (reference sequence). The CDR3 runs to 13 residues. The CDR3 loop is CSASRDQGREQYF. Here the CDR3 DNA reads TGCAGTGCTAGCAGGGACCAGGGCCGCGAGCAGTACTTC.

Concerning this clonotype: A junction boundary mismatches the germline segment, possibly from a read error. This chain connects TRBV20-1 to TRBJ2-1; 9 nucleotides align to TRBD1. This CDR3 has 13 residues. Germline CDR1 DFQATT, CDR2 SNEGSKA (reference sequence). In DNA, the CDR3 is TGCAGTGCGAAGGGACAGGGTGACAATGAGCATTTCTTC. Its protein product is CSAKGQGDNEHFF.

The genes are TRBV20-1 and TRBJ2-7; 9 positions agree with TRBD1. The CDR3 runs 13 residues. CDR1 and CDR2 from the germline V gene are DFQATT and SNEGSKA (reference sequence). With 6 bases clipped from V and 2 bases from J, the junction kept 5 bases outside the gene matches. CDR3 sequence reads: CSAHRGPPYEQYF. DNA for the CDR3: TGCAGTGCCCACAGGGGGCCCCCCTACGAGCAGTACTTC.

The V and J genes are TRBV6-5 and TRBJ2-7, with 7 bases fitting TRBD1. The ends lost 2 bases at V and 3 bases at J; junction bases unmatched: 4. Germline V gene lookup returns CDR1 MNHEY and CDR2 SVGAGI. The CDR3 is 14 residues long. The CDR3 DNA reads TGTGCCAGCAGTTACCTCCGGGACAGCTACGAGCAGTACTTC. Translation: CASSYLRDSYEQYF.

The rearrangement joins TRBV6-5 to TRBJ2-7; D is perhaps TRBD1 (5 bases). Germline V CDR1 and CDR2: MNHEY, SVGAGI. The CDR3 has 14 residues. Deletions cut 2 bases from V and 2 bases from J, with 10 bases between. CDR3 nucleotides: TGTGCCAGCAGTTACCAGGGATCTGCCTACGAGCAGTACTTC. Residues: CASSYQGSAYEQYF.

The CDR3 DNA reads as TGTGCCAGCAGTCCACGGACTATCCCAGATACGCAGTATTTT. Its protein is CASSPRTIPDTQYF. This sequence joins TRBV27 and TRBJ2-3, with TRBD2 as a possible D gene (6 bases). The CDR3 runs 14 residues. Germline assignment: CDR1 MNHEY and CDR2 SMNVEV (reference sequence). V was pared by 5 bases and J by 4 bases, with 13 bases between.

This sequence joins TRBV11-2 and TRBJ1-5, with 9 bases aligning to TRBD1. This CDR3 region has 15 residues. With 4 bases clipped from V and 4 bases from J, the junction kept 5 bases outside the gene matches. Germline CDR1 reads SGHAT; CDR2 reads FQNNGV. The CDR3 is CASSSLQGANQPQHF. The CDR3 nucleotides read TGTGCCAGCAGCTCACTACAGGGGGCAAATCAGCCCCAGCATTTT.

The sample holds many counts of this clonotype. The chain couples TRBV4-1 to TRBJ2-1; D possibly corresponds to TRBD1 (5 bases). Germline CDR1 reads MGHRA; CDR2 reads YSYEKL. This CDR3 comprises 16 residues. V dropped 0 bases and J dropped 0 bases, with 9 bases sitting between them. The CDR3 bases are TGCGCCAGCAGCCAAGATGGGGCGCTCTCCTACAATGAGCAGTTCTTC. It codes for CASSQDGALSYNEQFF.

The chain joins TRBV3-1 to TRBJ1-2, with 9 nucleotides matching TRBD1. The V and J ends lost 1 base and 7 bases, in that order; junction bases with no gene match: 7. This CDR3 region has 15 residues. The germline CDR1 and CDR2 sequences are LGHDT and YNNKEL (reference sequence). DNA of the CDR3: TGTGCCAGCAGCCAAGCCCCACGACAGGGGGTTGGCTACACCTTC. Encoded protein: CASSQAPRQGVGYTF.

Concerning this clonotype itself: A clone one base away is much larger, so this may be a read error. This chain connects TRBV7-2 to TRBJ2-1, with D possibly matching TRBD2 (5 bases). The CDR3 is 14 residues long. The germline CDR1 and CDR2 sequences are SGHTA and FQGNSA. V lost 1 base to trimming and J lost 10 bases, with 14 bases between them. In DNA form, the CDR3 reads TGTGCCAGCAGCTTAGTATTAACAGACTACGAGCAGTTCTTC. It encodes CASSLVLTDYEQFF.

J is TRBJ2-2 and V is TRBV29-1; the D gene could be TRBD1 or TRBD2 (5 bases each). V was shortened by 4 bases and J by 6 bases, with 15 bases between the two germline ends. Germline CDR1 and CDR2: SQVTM and ANQGSEA. The CDR3 sequence is 14 residues long. The DNA for the CDR3 is TGCAGCGTTGGGGGGAACCCGTTATCCGGGGAGCTGTTTTTT. Encoded protein: CSVGGNPLSGELFF.

The chain recombines TRBV20-1 with TRBJ2-3, with D perhaps TRBD1 or TRBD2 (6 bases each). This CDR3 region has 14 residues. Trimming shortened V by 0 bases and J by 6 bases, and 13 bases separated the two germline ends. Germline values: CDR1 DFQATT, CDR2 SNEGSKA (reference sequence). CDR3 DNA: TGCAGTGCTAGAGATGTCGGGGGCCGCGATACGCAGTATTTT. This gives the protein CSARDVGGRDTQYF.

The CDR3 spells CASSSRQTGNNSPLHF. CDR3 nucleotides: TGTGCCAGCAGTTCTCGACAGACAGGGAATAATTCACCCCTCCACTTT. The V call is TRBV6-5, the J call TRBJ1-6, with TRBD1 matching 7 bases. Germline V gene data show CDR1 as MNHEY and CDR2 as SVGAGI. Trimming at V came to 4 bases and at J to 5 bases, leaving 8 bases not matched to a gene. This CDR3 is built from 16 residues.

This clonotype was seen a few times. This chain links TRBV5-1 with TRBJ2-3, with D hard to call. CDR3 length: 18 residues. CDR1 and CDR2 (germline): SGHRS, YFSETQ. V was trimmed by 1 base and J by 1 base, leaving 19 bases between them. CDR3 sequence (DNA): TGCGCCAGCAGCTTGTGGTCGGCTGGCAGCGTGGGCACAGATACGCAGTATTTT. As protein: CASSLWSAGSVGTDTQYF.

This clonotype was recorded a few times. The J gene is TRBJ2-7, the V gene TRBV6-1; D remains unclear. The CDR3 contains 13 residues. Germline assignment: CDR1 MNHNS and CDR2 SASEGT. V was clipped by 6 bases and J by 1 base, with 10 bases between them. CDR3 loop: CASSPFRSYEQYF. CDR3 bases: TGTGCCAGCAGCCCTTTCCGATCCTACGAGCAGTACTTC.

This clonotype was detected a few times. The gene calls are TRBV11-3 and TRBJ2-4, with 7 nucleotides matching TRBD1. The germline V gene has CDR1 SGHNT and CDR2 YENEEA. This CDR3 region has 15 residues. Trimming cost V 0 bases and J 5 bases; bases outside gene matches: 4. The CDR3 nucleotides are TGTGCCAGCAGCTTAGAGGGTGGACAGGAAAACATTCAGTACTTC. Its protein is CASSLEGGQENIQYF. The full variable domain, in which reference TRBV11-3 and TRBJ2-4 provide the parts outside the CDR3, is EAGVVQSPRYKIIEKKQPVAFWCNPISGHNTLYWYLQNLGQGPELLIRYENEEAVDDSQLPKDRFSAERLKGVDSTLKIQPAELGDSAVYLCASSLEGGQENIQYFGAGTRLSVL.